The 8 T cell receptor beta chains given below trace back to one sample, sequenced in a study of beta chain features in type 1 diabetes. Every bit of the isolated RNA underwent reverse transcription, so sequencing read expressed TCRB transcripts. Assay used: immunoSEQ multiplex PCR; TCRdb lists only in-frame clones, some missing. Of 200,000 to 250,000 clones in the sample, 9.6% are singletons; the top ten hold approximately 0.03%. The sample consisted of naive CD4+ T cells from blood. These receptors all come from a woman younger than 35 in good health.

This clone was seen more than once but under ten times. J is TRBJ2-2 and V is TRBV14; D is ambiguous. The V end was cut by 0 bases, the J end by 4 bases, with 6 bases between. The germline V gene encodes CDR1 SGHDN and CDR2 FVKESK. The CDR3 has 14 amino acids. The CDR3, as DNA: TGTGCCAGCAGCCAAGAATACGGCACCGGGGAGCTGTTTTTT. Translated, it gives CASSQEYGTGELFF.

This clone was seen a handful of times. The chain recombines TRBV19 with TRBJ2-4, with a tentative D call TRBD2 (6 bases). This CDR3 contains 14 residues. CDR1 is LNHDA, CDR2 SQIVND, per germline (reference sequence). V was shortened by 5 bases and J by 9 bases, with 17 bases between the two germline ends. DNA for the CDR3: TGTGCCAGTAGTGTGGGACTGGGGGGAGGCATTCAGTACTTC. Translated: CASSVGLGGGIQYF.

The chain is built from TRBV27 and TRBJ2-5; 7 nucleotides match TRBD1. V shed 5 bases, J shed 7 bases, and the junction held 7 bases outside the gene matches. Germline assignment: CDR1 MNHEY and CDR2 SMNVEV (reference sequence). CDR3 length: 13 amino acids. CDR3: CASSVRGPGTQYF. The CDR3 DNA reads as TGTGCCAGCAGTGTAAGGGGGCCTGGGACCCAGTACTTC.

This clone was found a few times. V is TRBV19 and J is TRBJ2-3; 7 bases map to TRBD1. Germline CDR1 LNHDA, CDR2 SQIVND (reference sequence). J lost 1 base, V lost 6 bases, and 7 bases had no gene match. This CDR3 contains 15 residues. CDR3 region: CASSVVTGGTDTQYF. Here the CDR3 DNA reads TGTGCCAGTAGCGTGGTCACAGGGGGCACAGATACGCAGTATTTT. Based on the CDR3 plus reference TRBV19 and TRBJ2-3, the full variable domain is DGGITQSPKYLFRKEGQNVTLSCEQNLNHDAMYWYRQDPGQGLRLIYYSQIVNDFQKGDIAEGYSVSREKKESFPLTVTSAQKNPTAFYLCASSVVTGGTDTQYFGPGTRLTVL.

This clone was recorded a few times. The chain is built from TRBV6-5 and TRBJ1-2; D is unclear. Germline CDR1 is MNHEY and CDR2 is SVGAGI. Deletions cut 3 bases from V and 8 bases from J, with 19 bases between. This CDR3 has 15 amino acids. The CDR3 protein is CASSYGMGGIRGYTF. DNA for the CDR3: TGTGCCAGCAGTTATGGGATGGGAGGGATCCGGGGCTACACCTTC.

This clone showed up just a few times. This CDR3 is CASSLVQGRGRTDTQYF. The CDR3, as DNA: TGTGCCAGCAGCTTAGTACAAGGGCGGGGACGCACAGATACGCAGTATTTT. V and J are TRBV7-9 and TRBJ2-3; maybe TRBD2 (6 bases). Germline V gene sequence: CDR1 SEHNR, CDR2 FQNEAQ (reference sequence). This CDR3 has 17 residues. V was trimmed by 1 base and J by 1 base, leaving 15 bases between them.

This clone was found a few times. The sample has other DNA sequences that encode this CDR3 too. The V call is TRBV11-2, the J call TRBJ1-3, with D possibly being TRBD1 (6 bases). In germline, CDR1 is SGHAT, CDR2 FQNNGV. With 5 bases removed from V and 1 base from J, the gap between germline ends came to 9 bases. This CDR3 is 14 amino acids long. The CDR3 DNA reads TGTGCCAGCAGCCTTACAGGGTCTGGAAACACCATATATTTT. It yields the protein CASSLTGSGNTIYF.

This clone was detected only a few times. V and J are TRBV11-2 and TRBJ2-3, with D perhaps matching TRBD2 (7 bases). The CDR3 is 17 residues long. The germline V gene encodes CDR1 SGHAT and CDR2 FQNNGV. V shed 4 bases and J shed 7 bases, with 24 bases lying between them. The CDR3 is CASSSGRGRRGGNTQYF. In DNA, the CDR3 is TGTGCCAGCAGCTCGGGGCGGGGGCGGAGGGGCGGAAATACGCAGTATTTT.